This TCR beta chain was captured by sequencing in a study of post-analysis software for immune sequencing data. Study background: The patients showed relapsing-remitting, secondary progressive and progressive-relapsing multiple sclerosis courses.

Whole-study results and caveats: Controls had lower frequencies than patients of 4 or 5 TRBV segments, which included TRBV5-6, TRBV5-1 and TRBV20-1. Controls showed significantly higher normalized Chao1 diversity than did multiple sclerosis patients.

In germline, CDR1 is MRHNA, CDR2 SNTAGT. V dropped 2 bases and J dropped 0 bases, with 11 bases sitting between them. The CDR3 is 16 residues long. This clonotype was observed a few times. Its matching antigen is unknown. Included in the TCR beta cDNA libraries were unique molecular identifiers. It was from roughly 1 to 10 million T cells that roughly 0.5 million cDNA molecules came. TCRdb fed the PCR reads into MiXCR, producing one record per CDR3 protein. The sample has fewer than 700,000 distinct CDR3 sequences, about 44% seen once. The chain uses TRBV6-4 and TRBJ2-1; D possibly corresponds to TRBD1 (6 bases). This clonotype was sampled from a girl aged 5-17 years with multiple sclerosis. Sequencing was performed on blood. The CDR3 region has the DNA TGTGCCAGCAGTGACCGCGAAGGGGGCTCCTACAATGAGCAGTTCTTC. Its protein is CASSDREGGSYNEQFF.